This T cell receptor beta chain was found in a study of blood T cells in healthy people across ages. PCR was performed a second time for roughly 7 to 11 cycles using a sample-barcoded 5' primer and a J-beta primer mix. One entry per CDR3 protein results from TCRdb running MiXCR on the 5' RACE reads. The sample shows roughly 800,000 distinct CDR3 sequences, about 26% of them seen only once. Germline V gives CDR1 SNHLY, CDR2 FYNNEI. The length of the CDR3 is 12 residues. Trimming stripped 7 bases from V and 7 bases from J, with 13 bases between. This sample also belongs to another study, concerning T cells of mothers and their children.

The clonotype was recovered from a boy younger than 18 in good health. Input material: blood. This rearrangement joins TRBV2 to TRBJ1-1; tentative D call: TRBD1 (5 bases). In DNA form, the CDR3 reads TGTGCCAGCAAAAGGGACCTCAGTGAAGCTTTCTTT. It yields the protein CASKRDLSEAFF. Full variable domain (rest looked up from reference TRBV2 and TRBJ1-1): EPEVTQTPSHQVTQMGQEVILRCVPISNHLYFYWYRQILGQKVEFLVSFYNNEISEKSEIFDDQFSVERPDGSNFTLKIRSTKLEDSAMYFCASKRDLSEAFFGQGTRLTVV.